This TCR beta chain was sequenced in a study of T cell responses to AZD1222 COVID-19 vaccine (dated by TCRdb to the early 2020s). At the level of the whole study: Because spike-specific TCR depth and breadth did not differ between the two schedules, AZD1222 recipients who got a second dose at roughly 4 weeks were pooled with those who got a second dose at roughly 12 weeks. A total of approximately 240 trial participants underwent TCR sequencing, of whom under 220 had received two doses of AZD1222 and around 25 had received two doses of the MenACWY control vaccine. Trial participants were enrolled into age subgroups of 18-55, 56-69 and 70-plus years, which contained around 150, 29 and 61 TCR-sequenced participants, respectively. What the research found in general, with its limitations: Reportedly, almost half of the unique spike-specific TCRs recognized epitopes lying outside the regions that are mutated in the B.1.351 and B.1.1.7 variants. The whole spike protein was spanned by vaccine-associated CD4 TCRs, and dominant responses were seen in regions 160-218 and 743-854. Because no day 14 peak-response samples were available, the repertoires could be characterized only after the peak T cell response. In the small 56-69-year group, the increase in depth fell short of significance, most likely because of low power. Participants were mostly white British, with more females than males. The authors suggested clonal diversity may have been underestimated. Only six AZD1222 recipients were SARS-CoV-2 seropositive at baseline, limiting conclusions about previously exposed vaccinees. After two AZD1222 doses, spike-specific TCR breadth and depth were significantly higher than at day 0 and than in MenACWY recipients.

The germline V gene gives CDR1 as SGHRS and CDR2 as YFSETQ. Trimming removed 3 bases from V and 5 bases from J; the gene matches leave 1 base unexplained. From the cysteine through the phenylalanine, the CDR3 covers 15 amino acids. Only the CDR3 portion is preserved as DNA: 45 bases, with reading frame beginning at the first base. In light of the paper, this sample's time point label describes: baseline before first vaccination. Samples from vaccinated people were obtained from the UK trials COV001 and COV002, which included a single-blind randomized controlled phase 2/3 trial of AZD1222 (ChAdOx1 nCoV-19) in healthy adults. For TCRbeta chain sequencing, PBMC samples from trial participants were taken at day 0 and at day 28 after the second dose. To note about this clone: Its antigen is unknown. Within one base of it there is no much larger clone, and no base qualities were kept.

The CDR3 regions of human TCRbeta chains were analyzed by immunosequencing. The source study handled its data this way. Repertoire TCRs were checked for matches against a reference library of SARS-CoV-2-specific TCRs that had been generated using the MIRA antigen-specificity platform. Breadth was defined as the fraction of unique TCRs that were SARS-CoV-2-associated, and depth was defined as the fraction of total T cells that were SARS-CoV-2-associated. Each spike-specific TCR was assigned to its reactive spike region and to a CD4 or CD8 class using the MIRA data. Log10-transformed breadth and depth values were compared by one-way ANOVA with Sidak's multiple comparisons tests. TCRdb limited this immuneACCESS table to in-frame rearrangements with V and J called. A share of clones is missing; checked studies link under half to unresolved V genes, and the rest is unexplained. V, J and clone size are taken as reported in that table, and D and trimming were inferred from the DNA itself. In this sample the table shows approximately 150,000 clones, 85% to 95% of which occur a single time. The ten largest clones take up around 5% of the sample.

The TCR comes from an adult in good health. The material sequenced was peripheral blood, taken on day 0 of AZD1222 vaccination. Recombination joined TRBV5-1 with TRBJ2-3, with 15 central nucleotides matching TRBD2. The DNA sequence follows: TGCGCCAGCAGCTGGGGACTAGCGGGAGGAGATACGCAGTATTTT. This translates into CASSWGLAGGDTQYF.